Sequencing of this TCR beta chain was carried out in a study of radiation and T cells in renal cell carcinoma. Measured with immunoSEQ multiplex PCR; TCRdb has only the in-frame clones, and not every one. Seen here are 100,000 to 150,000 clones, about four fifths observed once, and the top ten hold 4.5% to 7%. Sample time point: blood 2 weeks post-SBRT. Treatment indicated: 15 Gy SBRT to primary tumor, nephrectomy 4 weeks later. Clear cell pathology was present in this patient's renal cell carcinoma. After removal of 4 bases from V and 0 bases from J, the junction contained 5 bases not matched to a gene. Germline CDR1 SGHRS, CDR2 YFSETQ. The CDR3 loop spans 15 amino acids.

J is TRBJ2-5 and V is TRBV5-1; 8 bases match TRBD1. Sequenced here: blood, sampled from a patient whose treatment included radiotherapy and nephrectomy. The receptor was derived from a man aged 45-65 years with renal cell carcinoma. The CDR3 region is CASSRQGQDQETQYF. The CDR3 DNA reads as TGCGCCAGCAGCCGGCAGGGACAGGACCAAGAGACCCAGTACTTC.